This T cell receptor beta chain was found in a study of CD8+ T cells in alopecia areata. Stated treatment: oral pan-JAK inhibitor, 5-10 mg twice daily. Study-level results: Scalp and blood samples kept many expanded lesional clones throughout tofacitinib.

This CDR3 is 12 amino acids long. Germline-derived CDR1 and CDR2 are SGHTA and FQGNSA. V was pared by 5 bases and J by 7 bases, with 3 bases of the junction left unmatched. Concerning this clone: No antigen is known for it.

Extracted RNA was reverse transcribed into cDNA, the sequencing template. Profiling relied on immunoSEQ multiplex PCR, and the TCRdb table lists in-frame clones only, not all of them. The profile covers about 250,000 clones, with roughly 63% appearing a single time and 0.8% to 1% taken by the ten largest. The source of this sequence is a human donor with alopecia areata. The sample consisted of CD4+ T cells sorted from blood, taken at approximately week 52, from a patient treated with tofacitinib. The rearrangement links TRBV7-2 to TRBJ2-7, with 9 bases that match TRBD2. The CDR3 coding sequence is TGTGCCAGCAGCATTGGACTAGCGGAGCAGTACTTC. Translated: CASSIGLAEQYF.